The sequence of this TCR beta chain was determined in a study of blood T cell repertoires in COVID-19. The wider study: The United States, Italy and Spain provided the acute and convalescent COVID-19 samples. Sources were T cells, B-cell-depleted T cells, or PBMCs; the material itself was cDNA or gDNA.

As processed by the authors: It was from reference gene primer amplification that nucleated cell counts were estimated. Profiling relied on immunoSEQ multiplex PCR, and the TCRdb table lists in-frame clones only, not all of them. V, J and clone size are taken as reported in that table, and D and trimming were inferred from the DNA itself. This sample has approximately 90,000 clones; 85% occur once, and the top ten carry around 3.3%. CDR1 MNHEY and CDR2 SMNVEV come from the germline V gene (reference sequence). The CDR3 runs 17 residues. V shed 8 bases and J 0 bases; nucleotides not matched to a gene: 12.

This rearrangement joins TRBV27 to TRBJ2-1; 8 positions match TRBD2. The sample consisted of peripheral blood. This TCR was sampled from a man aged 50 or older with acute or convalescent COVID-19. DNA for the CDR3: TGTGCCAGCCCAGTCGTATTAGCGGGATGCTCCTACAATGAGCAGTTCTTC. Its protein product is CASPVVLAGCSYNEQFF.